This T cell receptor (beta chain) was retrieved from a study of HIV-infected patients and healthy controls. Reverse transcription used around 500 ng RNA and constant-region primers for alpha and beta. Alpha and beta chain libraries were made separately by chain-specific third strand synthesis with multiplexing indices. Each CDR3 protein gets one entry after TCRdb re-called the 5' RACE reads with MiXCR. The sample lists over 2,000 distinct CDR3 sequences; roughly 14% were seen once. Germline V CDR1 and CDR2: KGHSH, LQKENI. This CDR3 comprises 14 residues. The V gene end was trimmed by 2 bases and the J gene end by 7 bases; junction bases not matched to a gene: 7. Roughly three months, about 14 weeks, into antiretroviral therapy, follow-up blood was collected. Whole blood was used without fractionation, so all unsorted peripheral T cells were included.

The chain employs TRBV18 and TRBJ1-1, with 7 bases identical to TRBD1. The clonotype was recovered from an adult with HIV infection. The input for sequencing was blood, taken during antiretroviral therapy. Written as DNA, the CDR3 is TGTGCCAGCTCACCAAGAGGGGGCTCGGTTGAAGCTTTCTTT. Residues: CASSPRGGSVEAFF.